The clone carrying this T cell receptor beta chain was found a few times. The sample is drawn from a study of blood T cell repertoires in COVID-19. Profiled with immunoSEQ multiplex PCR; TCRdb holds only in-frame clones, not every one. This sample yields over 130,000 clones, of which 65% to 85% are seen a single time; around 9% belongs to the top ten. The CDR3 has 15 residues. From germline, CDR1 is SGDLS and CDR2 YYNGEE. Trimming took 0 bases from V and 1 from J, leaving 10 bases between them. The sequence was collected from a man younger than 45 with COVID-19, enrolled during active disease. Sequenced input: peripheral blood. The chain employs TRBV9 and TRBJ1-1; D is undetermined. CDR3 bases: TGTGCCAGCAGCGTAGACCCGGGAGAGAACACTGAAGCTTTCTTT. Its protein is CASSVDPGENTEAFF.